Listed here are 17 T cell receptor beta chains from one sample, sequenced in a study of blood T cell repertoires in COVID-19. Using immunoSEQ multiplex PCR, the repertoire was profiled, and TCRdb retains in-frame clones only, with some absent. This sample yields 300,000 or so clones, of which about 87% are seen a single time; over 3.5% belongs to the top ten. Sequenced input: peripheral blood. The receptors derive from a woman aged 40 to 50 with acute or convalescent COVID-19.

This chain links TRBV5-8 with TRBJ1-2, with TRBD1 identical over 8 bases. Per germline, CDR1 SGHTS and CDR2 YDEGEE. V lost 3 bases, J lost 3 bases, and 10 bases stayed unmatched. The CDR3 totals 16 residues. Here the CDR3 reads CASSSPRQGADYGYTF. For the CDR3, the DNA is TGTGCCAGCAGCTCACCACGCCAGGGGGCCGACTATGGCTACACCTTC.

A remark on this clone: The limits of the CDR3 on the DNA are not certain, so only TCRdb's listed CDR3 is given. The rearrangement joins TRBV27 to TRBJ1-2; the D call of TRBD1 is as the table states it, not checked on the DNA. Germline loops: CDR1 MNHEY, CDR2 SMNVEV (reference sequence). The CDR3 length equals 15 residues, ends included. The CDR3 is CASSSSDRRGYGYTF.

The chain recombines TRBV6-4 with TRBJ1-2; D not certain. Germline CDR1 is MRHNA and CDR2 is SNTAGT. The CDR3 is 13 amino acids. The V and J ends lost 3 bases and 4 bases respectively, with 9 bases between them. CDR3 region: CASSERGGYGYTF. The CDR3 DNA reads TGTGCCAGCAGTGAACGCGGCGGCTATGGCTACACCTTC.

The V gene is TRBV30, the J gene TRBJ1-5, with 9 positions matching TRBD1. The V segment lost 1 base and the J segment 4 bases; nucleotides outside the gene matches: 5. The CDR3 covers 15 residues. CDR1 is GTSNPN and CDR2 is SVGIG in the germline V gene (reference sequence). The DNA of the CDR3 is TGTGCCTGGAGTGGCGGACAGGGGTGGAATCAGCCCCAGCATTTT. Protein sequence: CAWSGGQGWNQPQHF.

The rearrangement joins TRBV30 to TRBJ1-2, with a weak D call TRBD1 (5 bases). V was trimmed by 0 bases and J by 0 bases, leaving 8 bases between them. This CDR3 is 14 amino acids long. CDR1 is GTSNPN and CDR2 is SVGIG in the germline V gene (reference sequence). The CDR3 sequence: CAWSVGATNYGYTF. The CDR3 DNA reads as TGTGCCTGGAGTGTTGGGGCTACTAACTATGGCTACACCTTC.

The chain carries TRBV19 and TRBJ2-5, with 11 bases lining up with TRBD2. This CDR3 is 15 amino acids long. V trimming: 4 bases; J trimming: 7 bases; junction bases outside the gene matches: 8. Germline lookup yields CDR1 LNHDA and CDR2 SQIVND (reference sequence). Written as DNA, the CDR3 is TGTGCCAGTAGTAATAGCGGGGGGGTGTCAGGGACCCAGTACTTC. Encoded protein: CASSNSGGVSGTQYF. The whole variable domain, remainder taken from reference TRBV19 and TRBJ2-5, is DGGITQSPKYLFRKEGQNVTLSCEQNLNHDAMYWYRQDPGQGLRLIYYSQIVNDFQKGDIAEGYSVSREKKESFPLTVTSAQKNPTAFYLCASSNSGGVSGTQYFGPGTRLLVL.

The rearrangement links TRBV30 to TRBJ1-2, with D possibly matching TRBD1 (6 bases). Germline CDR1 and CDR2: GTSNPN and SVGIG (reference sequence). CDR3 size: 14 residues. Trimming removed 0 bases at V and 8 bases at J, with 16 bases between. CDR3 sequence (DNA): TGTGCCTGGAGTGTAGTTTTGCAGGGGCTCGGCTACACCTTC. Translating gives CAWSVVLQGLGYTF.

DNA for the CDR3: TGTGCCAGCGGGACCGCCGGGGGAAACTATGGCTACACCTTC. It specifies CASGTAGGNYGYTF. V and J are TRBV7-9 and TRBJ1-2; D perhaps matches TRBD1 (5 bases). Trimming stripped 8 bases from V and 2 bases from J, with 15 bases between. The CDR3 consists of 14 residues. Germline lookup yields CDR1 SEHNR and CDR2 FQNEAQ (reference sequence).

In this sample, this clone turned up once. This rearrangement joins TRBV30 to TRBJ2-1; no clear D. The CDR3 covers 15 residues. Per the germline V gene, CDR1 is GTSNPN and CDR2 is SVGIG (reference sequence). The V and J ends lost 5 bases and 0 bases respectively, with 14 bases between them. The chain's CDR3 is CAWVRWQSSYNEQFF. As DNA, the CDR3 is TGTGCCTGGGTGCGGTGGCAGAGCTCCTACAATGAGCAGTTCTTC.

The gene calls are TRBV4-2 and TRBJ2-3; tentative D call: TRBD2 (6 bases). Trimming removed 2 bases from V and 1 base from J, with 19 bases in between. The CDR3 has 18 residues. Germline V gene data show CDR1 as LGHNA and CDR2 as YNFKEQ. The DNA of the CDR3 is TGTGCCAGCAGCCAACGTGCTGCTCAGTGGGGGGGCACAGATACGCAGTATTTT. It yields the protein CASSQRAAQWGGTDTQYF.

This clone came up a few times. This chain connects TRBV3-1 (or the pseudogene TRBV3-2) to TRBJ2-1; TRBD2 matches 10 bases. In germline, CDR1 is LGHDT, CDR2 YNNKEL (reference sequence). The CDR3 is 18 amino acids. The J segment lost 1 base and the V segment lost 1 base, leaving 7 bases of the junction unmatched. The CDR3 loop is CASSQALAGGQSYNEQFF. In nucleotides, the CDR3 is TGTGCCAGCAGCCAAGCGTTAGCGGGGGGACAATCCTACAATGAGCAGTTCTTC.

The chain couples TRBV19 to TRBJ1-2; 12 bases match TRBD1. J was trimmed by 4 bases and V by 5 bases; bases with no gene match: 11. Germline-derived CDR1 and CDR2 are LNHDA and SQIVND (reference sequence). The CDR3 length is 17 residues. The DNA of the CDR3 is TGTGCCAGTAGTCCCGGGACAGGGGGCCGCCTATTCTATGGCTACACCTTC. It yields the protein CASSPGTGGRLFYGYTF. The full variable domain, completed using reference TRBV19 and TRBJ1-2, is DGGITQSPKYLFRKEGQNVTLSCEQNLNHDAMYWYRQDPGQGLRLIYYSQIVNDFQKGDIAEGYSVSREKKESFPLTVTSAQKNPTAFYLCASSPGTGGRLFYGYTFGSGTRLTVV.

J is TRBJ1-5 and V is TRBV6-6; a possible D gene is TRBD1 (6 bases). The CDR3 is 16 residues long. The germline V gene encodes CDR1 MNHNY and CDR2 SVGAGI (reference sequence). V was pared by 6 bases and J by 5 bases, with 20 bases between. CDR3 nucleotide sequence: TGTGCCAGCAGCCGCCGACCCGAGGGGGGGGATCAGCCCCAGCATTTT. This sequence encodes CASSRRPEGGDQPQHF.

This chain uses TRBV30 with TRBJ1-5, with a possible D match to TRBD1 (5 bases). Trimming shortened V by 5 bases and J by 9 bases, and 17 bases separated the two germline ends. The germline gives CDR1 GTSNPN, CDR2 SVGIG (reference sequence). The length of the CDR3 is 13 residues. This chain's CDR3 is CAWSDTPVGPQHF. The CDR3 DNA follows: TGTGCCTGGTCGGACACCCCAGTTGGGCCCCAGCATTTT.

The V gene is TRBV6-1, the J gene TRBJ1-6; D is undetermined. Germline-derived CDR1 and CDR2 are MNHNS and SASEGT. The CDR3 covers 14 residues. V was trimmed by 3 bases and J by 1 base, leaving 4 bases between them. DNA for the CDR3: TGTGCCAGCAGTGACGGGTCCTATAATTCACCCCTCCACTTT. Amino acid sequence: CASSDGSYNSPLHF.

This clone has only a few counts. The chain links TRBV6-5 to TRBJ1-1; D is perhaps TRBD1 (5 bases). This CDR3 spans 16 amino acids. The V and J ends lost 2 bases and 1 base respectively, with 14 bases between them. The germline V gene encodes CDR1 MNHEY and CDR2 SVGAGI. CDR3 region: CASSYGSGTENTEAFF. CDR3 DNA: TGTGCCAGCAGTTACGGAAGCGGGACGGAGAACACTGAAGCTTTCTTT.

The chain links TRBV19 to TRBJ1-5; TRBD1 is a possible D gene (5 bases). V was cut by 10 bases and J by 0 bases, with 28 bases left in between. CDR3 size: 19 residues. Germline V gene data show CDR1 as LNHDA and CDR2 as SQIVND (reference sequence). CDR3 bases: TGTGCCACCAGAAGGCAGGGTACCCTAGACCTCTATAGCAATCAGCCCCAGCATTTT. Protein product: CATRRQGTLDLYSNQPQHF.